A selection of T cell receptor beta chains follows, all from one sample in a study of regulatory T cells in long-lasting Graves disease. TCRdb called the multiplex PCR reads again in MiXCR, with one record for every CDR3 protein. The repertoire holds fewer than 600,000 distinct CDR3 sequences, with about 20% as singletons. The sample was peripheral blood mononuclear cells (PBMCs), taken when the disease was refractory, from a patient treated with antithyroid drugs. The receptors were sampled from a female donor with Graves disease. CDR3s include the opening cysteine and the closing phenylalanine or tryptophan. Fields, in order: CDR3 protein, J gene, V gene.

CDR3 protein: CASSARDSYGYTF; J gene: TRBJ1-2; V gene: TRBV7-2
CDR3 protein: CASSGTGHEKLFF; J gene: TRBJ1-4; V gene: TRBV28
CDR3 protein: CAISDLATGGDGYTF; J gene: TRBJ1-2; V gene: TRBV10-3
CDR3 protein: CASSLDPGSLEAFF; J gene: TRBJ1-1; V gene: TRBV7-2
CDR3 protein: CASSFSRGETQYF; J gene: TRBJ2-5; V gene: TRBV6-5
CDR3 protein: CASSVAPQNYGYTF; J gene: TRBJ1-2; V gene: TRBV9
CDR3 protein: CASSFGGAETQYF; J gene: TRBJ2-5; V gene: TRBV12-3/TRBV12-4
CDR3 protein: CASSSSTGPAADQPQHF; J gene: TRBJ1-5; V gene: TRBV5-6
CDR3 protein: CASSPNAPGQDSPLHF; J gene: TRBJ1-6; V gene: TRBV18
CDR3 protein: CASSLEGFLYEQYF; J gene: TRBJ2-7; V gene: TRBV7-2
CDR3 protein: CASSFSQGADEQYF; J gene: TRBJ2-7; V gene: TRBV7-9